This T cell receptor beta chain comes out of a study of blood T cell repertoires in COVID-19. The protocol was immunoSEQ multiplex PCR, while the TCRdb copy is restricted to in-frame clones and leaves out a portion. The data show under 350,000 clones, around 89% seen once. CDR3 size: 14 residues. The J segment lost 6 bases and the V segment lost 6 bases, leaving 8 bases of the junction unmatched. Germline CDR1 is SGHTS and CDR2 is YDEGEE. The V and J genes are TRBV5-8 and TRBJ1-5; 8 bases match TRBD1. This TCR was recovered from a man aged 40-55 years with acute or convalescent COVID-19. The sample taken for sequencing was peripheral blood. CDR3 bases: TGTGCCAGCACTAGACAGGGGAATTCTCAGCCCCAGCATTTT. This translates into CASTRQGNSQPQHF.